The rows below give T cell receptor beta chains drawn from one sample of a study of T cell changes during pregnancy in multiple sclerosis. Here immunoSEQ multiplex PCR was the method, and the copy in TCRdb shows in-frame clones only, minus some. The data contain about 80,000 clones, under 95% of them seen just once; the ten biggest clones take up 1.4%. The sequencing here drew on peripheral blood, taken before pregnancy. The source is a female donor with multiple sclerosis, enrolled in a pregnancy study. The CDR3 runs from the conserved cysteine through the conserved F or W. The D gene is left open where the match is weak. Part of the rows lack a size; the others show once, few, many or a class for expanded clones.

v_call: TRBV10-3; d_call: NA; clone_size: NA; j_call: TRBJ1-3; cdr3_aa: CAISEVVSLLNLSGNTIYF; cdr3_nt: TGTGCCATCAGTGAGGTGGTGTCTTTACTGAACCTCTCTGGAAACACCATATATTTT
v_call: TRBV19; d_call: NA; clone_size: NA; j_call: TRBJ2-2; cdr3_aa: CASSILNTGELFF; cdr3_nt: TGTGCCAGTAGTATCCTGAACACCGGGGAGCTGTTTTTT
v_call: TRBV9; d_call: TRBD1; clone_size: NA; j_call: TRBJ1-2; cdr3_aa: CASSVAGWGQNYGYTF; cdr3_nt: TGTGCCAGCAGCGTAGCCGGTTGGGGACAGAACTATGGCTACACCTTC
v_call: TRBV11-3; d_call: NA; clone_size: NA; j_call: TRBJ2-2; cdr3_aa: CASSWRGGELFF; cdr3_nt: TGTGCCAGCAGCTGGAGGGGCGGGGAGCTGTTTTTT
v_call: TRBV11-3; d_call: TRBD2; clone_size: NA; j_call: TRBJ2-2; cdr3_aa: CASRKPLAGGLGTGELFF; cdr3_nt: TGTGCCAGCAGGAAACCTTTAGCGGGGGGGCTCGGTACCGGGGAGCTGTTTTTT
v_call: TRBV7-9; d_call: TRBD1; clone_size: NA; j_call: TRBJ1-1; cdr3_aa: CASSIGTGNTEAFF; cdr3_nt: TGTGCCAGCAGCATAGGGACAGGGAACACTGAAGCTTTCTTT
v_call: TRBV11-2; d_call: NA; clone_size: NA; j_call: TRBJ2-7; cdr3_aa: CASSSFQQYF; cdr3_nt: TGTGCCAGCAGCTCCTTTCAGCAGTACTTC
v_call: TRBV2; d_call: TRBD2; clone_size: NA; j_call: TRBJ2-1; cdr3_aa: CAGHSGGPYNEQFF; cdr3_nt: TGTGCCGGACACAGCGGGGGGCCTTACAATGAGCAGTTCTTC
v_call: TRBV5-6; d_call: TRBD1; clone_size: NA; j_call: TRBJ1-5; cdr3_aa: CASSGQGARNQPQHF; cdr3_nt: TGTGCCAGCAGCGGACAGGGGGCGCGCAATCAGCCCCAGCATTTT
v_call: TRBV19; d_call: NA; clone_size: NA; j_call: TRBJ1-6; cdr3_aa: CASSFGLNNSPLHF; cdr3_nt: TGTGCCAGTAGCTTTGGGCTAAATAATTCACCCCTCCACTTT
v_call: TRBV7-9; d_call: TRBD1; clone_size: once; j_call: TRBJ1-5; cdr3_aa: CASSLGQGQPQHF; cdr3_nt: TGTGCCAGCAGCTTAGGACAGGGTCAGCCCCAGCATTTT
v_call: TRBV27; d_call: TRBD2; clone_size: NA; j_call: TRBJ2-3; cdr3_aa: CASSPMTSGGASDTQYF; cdr3_nt: TGTGCCAGCAGTCCAATGACTAGCGGGGGGGCCTCAGATACGCAGTATTTT
v_call: TRBV5-1; d_call: NA; clone_size: NA; j_call: TRBJ2-3; cdr3_aa: CASSPMIRGHTDTQYF; cdr3_nt: TGCGCCAGCAGCCCCATGATCCGAGGACACACAGATACGCAGTATTTT
v_call: TRBV4-1; d_call: TRBD1; clone_size: NA; j_call: TRBJ2-7; cdr3_aa: CASSQSQGYEQYF; cdr3_nt: TGCGCCAGCAGCCAATCACAGGGGTACGAGCAGTACTTC
v_call: TRBV19; d_call: TRBD1; clone_size: once; j_call: TRBJ1-4; cdr3_aa: CASSQQGVLLNEKLFF; cdr3_nt: TGTGCCAGTAGCCAACAGGGGGTACTTCTTAATGAAAAACTGTTTTTT
v_call: TRBV5-4; d_call: TRBD2; clone_size: NA; j_call: TRBJ2-3; cdr3_aa: CASSLSGGYTDTQYF; cdr3_nt: TGTGCCAGCAGCTTGAGCGGGGGCTACACAGATACGCAGTATTTT
v_call: TRBV7-8; d_call: NA; clone_size: NA; j_call: TRBJ2-7; cdr3_aa: CASSLGVLGGVNYEQYF; cdr3_nt: TGTGCCAGCAGCTTAGGAGTTTTGGGCGGGGTGAACTACGAGCAGTACTTC
v_call: TRBV19; d_call: NA; clone_size: NA; j_call: TRBJ2-1; cdr3_aa: CASRPDIYNEQFF; cdr3_nt: TGTGCCAGTAGACCCGACATCTACAATGAGCAGTTCTTC
v_call: TRBV5-1; d_call: NA; clone_size: NA; j_call: TRBJ2-7; cdr3_aa: CASSLASGGGAYEQYF; cdr3_nt: TGCGCCAGCAGCTTGGCCAGTGGCGGGGGCGCCTACGAGCAGTACTTC
v_call: TRBV9; d_call: TRBD2; clone_size: NA; j_call: TRBJ2-5; cdr3_aa: CASSTGTSGGLQETQYF; cdr3_nt: TGTGCCAGCAGCACCGGGACTAGCGGGGGGCTCCAAGAGACCCAGTACTTC
v_call: TRBV5-1; d_call: TRBD1; clone_size: NA; j_call: TRBJ1-2; cdr3_aa: CASSPQDRGRHGYTF; cdr3_nt: TGCGCCAGCAGCCCACAGGACAGGGGGCGACATGGCTACACCTTC
v_call: TRBV10-3; d_call: TRBD1; clone_size: NA; j_call: TRBJ2-3; cdr3_aa: CALGQGGPDTQYF; cdr3_nt: TGTGCCCTCGGACAGGGTGGCCCAGATACGCAGTATTTT
v_call: TRBV6-5; d_call: TRBD1; clone_size: NA; j_call: TRBJ2-2; cdr3_aa: CASNRGGTGELFF; cdr3_nt: TGTGCCAGTAACAGGGGTGGCACCGGGGAGCTGTTTTTT
v_call: TRBV27; d_call: NA; clone_size: NA; j_call: TRBJ1-2; cdr3_aa: CAASGDGYGYTF; cdr3_nt: TGTGCCGCATCAGGGGATGGGTATGGCTACACCTTC
v_call: TRBV7-6; d_call: NA; clone_size: NA; j_call: TRBJ2-7; cdr3_aa: CASSLAAGSANYEQYF; cdr3_nt: TGTGCCAGCAGCTTAGCTGCTGGCAGCGCTAACTACGAGCAGTACTTC
v_call: TRBV9; d_call: TRBD1; clone_size: once; j_call: TRBJ1-4; cdr3_aa: CASSEVGQLATNEKLFF; cdr3_nt: TGTGCCAGCAGCGAGGTGGGACAGCTGGCAACTAATGAAAAACTGTTTTTT
v_call: TRBV5-4; d_call: NA; clone_size: NA; j_call: TRBJ2-1; cdr3_aa: CASSLVGRTNEQFF; cdr3_nt: TGTGCCAGCAGCTTAGTTGGCCGAACGAATGAGCAGTTCTTC
v_call: TRBV27; d_call: TRBD1; clone_size: NA; j_call: TRBJ1-5; cdr3_aa: CASSPTGKRSEGQPQHF; cdr3_nt: TGTGCCAGCAGTCCGACAGGGAAGAGGAGTGAGGGTCAGCCCCAGCATTTT
v_call: TRBV6-1; d_call: NA; clone_size: NA; j_call: TRBJ1-5; cdr3_aa: CASSEPRSGWGSQPQHF; cdr3_nt: TGTGCCAGCAGTGAACCACGGTCAGGGTGGGGTTCTCAGCCCCAGCATTTT
v_call: TRBV9; d_call: NA; clone_size: NA; j_call: TRBJ1-5; cdr3_aa: CASSVDGSNQPQHF; cdr3_nt: TGTGCCAGCAGCGTAGACGGTAGCAATCAGCCCCAGCATTTT
v_call: TRBV6-1; d_call: NA; clone_size: NA; j_call: TRBJ1-2; cdr3_aa: CALWRNYGYTF; cdr3_nt: TGTGCCCTCTGGAGGAACTATGGCTACACCTTC
v_call: TRBV7-2; d_call: TRBD1; clone_size: NA; j_call: TRBJ2-7; cdr3_aa: CASSLAWDRRYEQYF; cdr3_nt: TGTGCCAGCAGCTTAGCTTGGGACAGACGATACGAGCAGTACTTC
v_call: TRBV6-6; d_call: NA; clone_size: few; j_call: TRBJ2-7; cdr3_aa: CASSYEFHEQYF; cdr3_nt: TGTGCCAGCAGTTACGAGTTCCACGAGCAGTACTTC
v_call: TRBV6-4; d_call: TRBD1; clone_size: many; j_call: TRBJ2-2; cdr3_aa: CASSDSGGAGELFF; cdr3_nt: TGTGCCAGCAGTGACTCAGGGGGCGCCGGGGAGCTGTTTTTT
v_call: TRBV19; d_call: TRBD1; clone_size: few; j_call: TRBJ1-1; cdr3_aa: CASRTRGDRMNTEAFF; cdr3_nt: TGTGCCAGTAGGACCAGGGGGGATAGGATGAACACTGAAGCTTTCTTT
v_call: TRBV19; d_call: NA; clone_size: few; j_call: TRBJ1-2; cdr3_aa: CASSMEGGGYTF; cdr3_nt: TGTGCCAGTAGTATGGAGGGCGGAGGCTACACCTTC
v_call: TRBV10-3; d_call: TRBD1; clone_size: many; j_call: TRBJ1-2; cdr3_aa: CAISDAGTGGGGYTF; cdr3_nt: TGTGCCATCAGTGATGCCGGGACAGGGGGAGGTGGCTACACCTTC